The sequence of this T cell receptor beta chain was determined in a study of T-cell reconstitution after alpha-beta-depleted transplantation in children. Study-wide results and limits: Expanded clones from the graft, numbering several hundred, reportedly supplied alpha-beta T cells about two months after transplant.

Unique molecular identifiers were built into the TCRbeta library. TCRdb ran MiXCR on the PCR reads and lists one entry per CDR3 protein. The data hold about 440,000 distinct CDR3 sequences, with over 40% observed a single time. Comments on this clonotype: The antigen is not known.

Trimming cost V 5 bases and J 9 bases, with 27 bases left between them. The CDR3 runs 17 residues. Per germline, CDR1 KGHSH and CDR2 LQKENI. Sample: PBMCs, taken before TCRalphabeta/CD19-depleted stem cell transplant. V is TRBV18 and J is TRBJ2-3, with D possibly matching TRBD1 (6 bases). The clonotype originates from a girl aged 2 to 9 with aplastic anemia, due to receive a stem cell transplant. DNA for the CDR3: TGTGCCAGCTCAACCATGTCCGGGACAAGGTCTAGAGTGACGCAGTATTTT. This gives the protein CASSTMSGTRSRVTQYF.